These T cell receptor beta chains were read from a single sample in a study of T cells after yellow fever vaccination. TCRdb itself ran the 5' RACE reads through MiXCR, one entry per CDR3 protein. The table has over 120,000 distinct CDR3 sequences, about 7% seen once. The sequencing used CD4+ T cells sorted from PBMCs, collected 10 days after the yellow fever booster vaccination. These receptors were obtained from a man in his thirties or forties who received the YFV17D yellow fever vaccine. Both conserved end residues are part of each CDR3. The D gene is left open where the match is weak. Only some rows state a clone size, as once, few, many or a class for expanded clones.

d_gene	v_gene	len	j_gene	abundance	CDR3nt	CDR3aa
NA	TRBV5-5	14	TRBJ2-1	many	TGTGCCAGCAGCTTGGTGGTAGGGGGGATTGGGGAGTTCTTC	CASSLVVGGIGEFF
NA	TRBV4-3	14	TRBJ2-1	many	TGCGCCAGCAGCGTCCCGGGACTTAACAATGAGCAGTTCTTC	CASSVPGLNNEQFF
NA	TRBV5-1	15	TRBJ2-7	many	TGCGCCAGCAGCCCCAGGGGGGGTAAATCCTACGAGCAGTACTTC	CASSPRGGKSYEQYF
NA	TRBV2	15	TRBJ2-3	many	TGTGCCAGCAGTGAAGAAGGAGGGGCAGGGGATACGCAGTATTTT	CASSEEGGAGDTQYF
TRBD1	TRBV14	13	TRBJ2-5	many	TGTGCCAGCAGCCTCAGGGGGAAAGAGACCCAGTACTTC	CASSLRGKETQYF
NA	TRBV5-6	12	TRBJ2-1	many	TGTGCCAGCAGCTTATACGGGCATGAGCAGTTCTTC	CASSLYGHEQFF
NA	TRBV20-1	14	TRBJ1-4	many	TGCAGTGCTAGAACAGGGTCGCGGAATGAAAAACTGTTTTTT	CSARTGSRNEKLFF
TRBD2	TRBV7-2	15	TRBJ2-7	NA	TGTGCCAGCAGCATAAAAAGCGGGAGGGCATCCGAGCAGTACTTC	CASSIKSGRASEQYF
NA	TRBV20-1	12	TRBJ1-5	few	TGCAGTGCTAGAGGCAGGAATCAGCCCCAGCATTTT	CSARGRNQPQHF
NA	TRBV20-1	12	TRBJ2-7	many	TGCAGTGCTAGAATATTGGGCCTTGAGCAGTACTTC	CSARILGLEQYF
NA	TRBV6-5	15	TRBJ1-1	many	TGTGCCAGCAGTTACTCTGCGGGCCTGAACACTGAAGCTTTCTTT	CASSYSAGLNTEAFF
NA	TRBV7-2	12	TRBJ2-1	many	TGTGCCAGCAGCTCCCGGTACAATGAGCAGTTCTTC	CASSSRYNEQFF
NA	TRBV6-1	14	TRBJ2-5	many	TGTGCCAGCAGTCTCAGACACCCCCAGGAGACCCAGTACTTC	CASSLRHPQETQYF
NA	TRBV19	15	TRBJ2-2	many	TGTGCCAGTAGTACCCGGACAGCGAACACCGGGGAGCTGTTTTTT	CASSTRTANTGELFF
NA	TRBV4-2	15	TRBJ2-5	many	TGTGCCAGCAGCCAAGATTCCGGGTACCCAGAGACCCAGTACTTC	CASSQDSGYPETQYF
TRBD1	TRBV30	13	TRBJ2-3	many	TGTGCCTGCCGGGGACAGGGAACAGATACGCAGTATTTT	CACRGQGTDTQYF
TRBD1	TRBV12-3/TRBV12-4	15	TRBJ2-2	many	TGTGCCAGCAGTCCCGGGCCAGGGGGTCCCGGGGAGCTGTTTTTT	CASSPGPGGPGELFF
TRBD1	TRBV5-5	16	TRBJ2-1	many	TGTGCCAGCAGCTGGGGGGCGGGACAGGGTGGCAATGAGCAGTTCTTC	CASSWGAGQGGNEQFF
NA	TRBV3-1	16	TRBJ1-2	many	TGTGCCAGCAGCCAAGATCCGCCGACAGGCCTTGGCGGTTACACCTTC	CASSQDPPTGLGGYTF
TRBD2	TRBV4-3	18	TRBJ2-2	NA	TGCGCCAGCAGCCAAGTGCTTAGCGGGAGGGCCCGAACCGGGGAGCTGTTTTTT	CASSQVLSGRARTGELFF
NA	TRBV5-5	16	TRBJ2-2	NA	TGTGCCAGCACCCGACTAGGGGGGGGCGACACCGGGGAGCTGTTTTTT	CASTRLGGGDTGELFF
TRBD1	TRBV20-1	13	TRBJ2-5	many	TGCAGTGTACCTTCGACAGGGGTCGGGACCCAGTACTTC	CSVPSTGVGTQYF
TRBD2	TRBV12-3/TRBV12-4	15	TRBJ2-1	many	TGTGCCAGCAGCATAGGACTAGCGGGAAACAATGAGCAGTTCTTC	CASSIGLAGNNEQFF
NA	TRBV18	13	TRBJ2-5	NA	TGTGCCAGCTCACCAGGTTTGGGTGAGACCCAGTACTTC	CASSPGLGETQYF
NA	TRBV3-1	14	TRBJ2-7	many	TGTGCCAGCAGCCACGGGGCTATCTCCTACGAGCAGTACTTC	CASSHGAISYEQYF
NA	TRBV6-5	14	TRBJ2-2	NA	TGTGCCAGCAGTTGGACCCTTGACACCGGGGAGCTGTTTTTT	CASSWTLDTGELFF
TRBD2	TRBV7-2	17	TRBJ2-1	many	TGTGCCAGCAGCTTAGGGAGACTAGCGGGAGTCGGGGATGAGCAGTTCTTC	CASSLGRLAGVGDEQFF
NA	TRBV2	14	TRBJ2-5	many	TGTGCCAGCAGTACTAGATATGGGGGGGAGACCCAGTACTTC	CASSTRYGGETQYF
NA	TRBV7-2	12	TRBJ2-3	NA	TGTGCCAGCAGCTCACAGGGTGATACGCAGTATTTT	CASSSQGDTQYF
NA	TRBV7-2	15	TRBJ1-5	many	TGTGCCAGCAGCTTAGGGCAGGGTCGAAATCAGCCCCAGCATTTT	CASSLGQGRNQPQHF
NA	TRBV14	12	TRBJ1-1	many	TGTGCCAGCAGCCAATGGGGTTCTGAAGCTTTCTTT	CASSQWGSEAFF
NA	TRBV5-1	14	TRBJ2-7	many	TGCGCCAGCAGCTTGGCGTCGGGGTCCTACGAGCAGTACTTC	CASSLASGSYEQYF
TRBD1	TRBV18	15	TRBJ1-6	NA	TGTGCCAGCTCACCCGACAGGGGGCCGGGTTCACCCCTCCACTTT	CASSPDRGPGSPLHF
NA	TRBV12-3/TRBV12-4	12	TRBJ2-3	many	TGTGCCAGCAGCGGGTCAACAGATACGCAGTATTTT	CASSGSTDTQYF
NA	TRBV5-6	13	TRBJ1-1	many	TGTGCCAGCAGCTTCTCCCAGGGGACTGAAGCTTTCTTT	CASSFSQGTEAFF